What follows is one T cell receptor beta chain and its context. The data were produced by immunoSEQ multiplex PCR, yet TCRdb's version contains in-frame clones alone and is incomplete. The table shows roughly 300,000 clones, with about 83% occurring only once. Trimming cost V 8 bases and J 7 bases, with 23 bases left between them. The CDR3 runs 16 residues. CDR1 and CDR2 (germline): SEHNR, FQNEAQ (reference sequence). This sample was included in a study of blood T cell repertoires in COVID-19. The sequence came from a woman in her forties or fifties with acute or convalescent COVID-19. V usage is TRBV7-9 and J usage is TRBJ2-2, with a tentative D call TRBD1 (5 bases). The sample comprised peripheral blood. The CDR3 DNA reads TGTGCCAGCCACAATCTCCGGACAACGGTCAACGGGGAGCTGTTTTTT. The encoded protein is CASHNLRTTVNGELFF.